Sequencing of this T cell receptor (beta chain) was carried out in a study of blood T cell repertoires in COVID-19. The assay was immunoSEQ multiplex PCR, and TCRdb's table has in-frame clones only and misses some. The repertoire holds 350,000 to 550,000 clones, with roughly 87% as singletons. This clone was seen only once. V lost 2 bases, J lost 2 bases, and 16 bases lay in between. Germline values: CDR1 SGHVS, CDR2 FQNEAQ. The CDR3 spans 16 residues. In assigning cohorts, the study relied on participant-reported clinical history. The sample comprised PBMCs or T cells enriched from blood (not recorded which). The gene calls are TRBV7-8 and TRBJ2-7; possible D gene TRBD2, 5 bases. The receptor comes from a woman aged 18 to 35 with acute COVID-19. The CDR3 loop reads CASSLSELEGTYEQYF. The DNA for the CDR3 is TGTGCCAGCAGCTTAAGCGAACTAGAAGGAACCTACGAGCAGTACTTC.